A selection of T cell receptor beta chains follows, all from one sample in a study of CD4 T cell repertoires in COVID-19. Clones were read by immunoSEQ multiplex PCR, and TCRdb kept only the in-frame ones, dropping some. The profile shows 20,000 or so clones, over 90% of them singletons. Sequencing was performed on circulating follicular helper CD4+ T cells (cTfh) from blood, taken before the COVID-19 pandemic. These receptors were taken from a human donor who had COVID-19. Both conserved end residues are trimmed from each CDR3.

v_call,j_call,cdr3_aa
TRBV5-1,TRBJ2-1,ASSRGGGLDEQF
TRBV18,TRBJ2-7,ASSPLESYEQY
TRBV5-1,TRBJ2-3,ASSLAVSGASTDTQY
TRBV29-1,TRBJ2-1,SVEDRDAYNEQF
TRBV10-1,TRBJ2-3,ASSREGADTQY
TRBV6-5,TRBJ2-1,ASTPPTGGYNEQF
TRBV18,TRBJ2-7,ASSPTGTVSYEQY
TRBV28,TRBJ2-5,ASSSAAGGQETQY
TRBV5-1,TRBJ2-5,ASSQSPGEQETQY
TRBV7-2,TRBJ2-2,ASSLGLAGGRTGELF
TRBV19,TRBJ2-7,ASSPGQSYEQY
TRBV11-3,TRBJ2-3,ASSFQGQDTQY
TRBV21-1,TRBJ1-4,ASSPGQGDGEKLF
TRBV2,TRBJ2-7,ASRGDYKVHEQY
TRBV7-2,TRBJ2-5,ASSPSIGLGETQY
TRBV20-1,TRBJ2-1,SASPRDEQF
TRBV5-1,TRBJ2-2,ASSLVLASGELF
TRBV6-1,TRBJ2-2,ASKRGGTGELF
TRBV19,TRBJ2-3,ATSTSGGKDTQY
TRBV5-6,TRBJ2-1,ASSLGLAGPSYNEQF
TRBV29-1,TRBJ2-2,SVEIWTGLTGELF
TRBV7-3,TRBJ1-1,ASSYQGNTEAF
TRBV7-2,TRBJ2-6,ASSRGGRSGANVLT
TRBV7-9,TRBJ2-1,ATTNRRAGSDNEQF
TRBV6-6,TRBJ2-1,ASSLAGSEQF
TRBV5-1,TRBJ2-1,ASSFSSGVYNEQF
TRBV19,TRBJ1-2,ASSIVGFYGYT
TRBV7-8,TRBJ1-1,ASSLTQGNTEAF
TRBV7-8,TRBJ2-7,ASSPLFRGQSYEQY
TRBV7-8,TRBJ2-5,ASSKTSSGETQY